The T cell receptor beta chain described here comes from a study of identical twins. Whole-study results and caveats: Invariant MAIT and iNKT cells could partly confound zero-insertion analyses.

TCRdb re-called the 5' RACE reads with MiXCR, one entry per CDR3 protein. This table holds a few hundred thousand distinct CDR3 sequences, about an eighth found once. Per germline, CDR1 DFQATT and CDR2 SNEGSKA (reference sequence). Deletions cut 3 bases from V and 0 bases from J, with 12 bases between. The CDR3 is 15 residues long. The table lists this clonotype with many counts. What it binds is unknown. The same sample was also studied in work on yellow fever vaccine responses in identical twins. From that paper: Convergence reportedly seemed to mark part of the twins' vaccine T cell response, with personalization marking the rest.

This TCR was sampled from a woman aged 18 to 35 in good health. The source material was memory (CD45RO+) T cells sorted from blood. The chain combines TRBV20-1 with TRBJ2-1; tentatively, D is TRBD1 (6 bases). CDR3 amino acids: CSARGTGNSYNEQFF. Here the CDR3 DNA reads TGCAGTGCTAGGGGTACAGGGAACTCCTACAATGAGCAGTTCTTC.